This T cell receptor beta chain emerged from a study of T cells after yellow fever vaccination. Findings and limits, study-wide: Reappearance after the booster was seen for most primary-vaccination clones, at roughly 96% CD4 and 70% to 90% CD8.

The sample holds a few counts of this clonotype. As yet, its antigen is unknown. It was through 5'RACE template switching that TCR cDNA was made, with a universal primer site and UMIs added. Each CDR3 protein gets one entry after TCRdb re-called the 5' RACE reads with MiXCR. The repertoire holds some 600,000 distinct CDR3 sequences, less than 20% seen once, with 15% to 20% in the top ten. The receptor was derived from a man aged 18 to 30 who received the YFV17D yellow fever vaccine. The sequenced sample was PBMCs, obtained 4 to 5 days after the first yellow fever vaccination.

CDR3 residues: CASSEGQTNTEAFF. The DNA of the CDR3 is TGTGCCAGCAGTGAAGGACAGACGAACACTGAAGCTTTCTTT. The J gene is TRBJ1-1, the V gene TRBV6-1; tentatively, D is TRBD1 (5 bases). The CDR3 spans 14 residues. Trimming pared 1 base from V and 1 base from J, leaving 7 bases between. Germline V gene sequence: CDR1 MNHNS, CDR2 SASEGT.